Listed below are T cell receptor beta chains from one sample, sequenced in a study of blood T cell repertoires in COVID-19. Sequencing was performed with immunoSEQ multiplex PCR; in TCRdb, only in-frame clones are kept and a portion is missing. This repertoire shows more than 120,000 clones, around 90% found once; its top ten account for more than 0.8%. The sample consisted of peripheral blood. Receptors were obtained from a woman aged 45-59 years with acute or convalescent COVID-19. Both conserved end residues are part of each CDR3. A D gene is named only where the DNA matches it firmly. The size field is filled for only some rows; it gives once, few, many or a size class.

DNA: TGTGCCAGCAGTTGGGACACGAATGAGCAGTACTTC
CDR3: CASSWDTNEQYF
size: NA
D: NA
length: 12
V: TRBV12-3/TRBV12-4
J: TRBJ2-7

DNA: TGTGCCAGCAGTTACGGGACTAGGGGGGTGGATGAGCAGTTCTTC
CDR3: CASSYGTRGVDEQFF
size: NA
D: TRBD2
length: 15
V: TRBV6-6
J: TRBJ2-1

DNA: TGCGCCAGCAGCTTCCCAGGGGATTACTATGGCTACACCTTC
CDR3: CASSFPGDYYGYTF
size: NA
D: NA
length: 14
V: TRBV5-1
J: TRBJ1-2

DNA: TGTGCCAGCAGCTCCGGGACACTAGGACCATCTAACTATGGCTACACCTTC
CDR3: CASSSGTLGPSNYGYTF
size: NA
D: NA
length: 17
V: TRBV7-9
J: TRBJ1-2

DNA: TGCGCCAGCAGTGAAACCAGGGAAAACACTGAAGCTTTCTTT
CDR3: CASSETRENTEAFF
size: NA
D: NA
length: 14
V: TRBV10-1
J: TRBJ1-1

DNA: TGTGCCAGCAGCCCATTAACAGGGAACACCGGGGAGCTGTTTTTT
CDR3: CASSPLTGNTGELFF
size: NA
D: NA
length: 15
V: TRBV7-3
J: TRBJ2-2

DNA: TGTGCCAGCAGTTTTAGGGAAATAGCGGGAGGGCCGGATGAGCAGTTCTTC
CDR3: CASSFREIAGGPDEQFF
size: NA
D: TRBD2
length: 17
V: TRBV27
J: TRBJ2-1

DNA: TGTGCCACAGCCGGGACGGGGGGCCAAGAGACCCAGTACTTC
CDR3: CATAGTGGQETQYF
size: NA
D: TRBD2
length: 14
V: TRBV10-3
J: TRBJ2-5

DNA: TGTGCCAGTGGACAGGACTCCTACGAGCAGTACTTC
CDR3: CASGQDSYEQYF
size: once
D: TRBD1
length: 12
V: TRBV10-3
J: TRBJ2-7

DNA: TGTGCCAGCAGCTTGGGACTAGCGGGGGATGAGCAGTTCTTC
CDR3: CASSLGLAGDEQFF
size: NA
D: TRBD2
length: 14
V: TRBV5-4
J: TRBJ2-1

DNA: TGCGCCAGCAGTGAAGCGACAGGGGACGATGGCTACACCTTC
CDR3: CASSEATGDDGYTF
size: NA
D: TRBD1
length: 14
V: TRBV10-2
J: TRBJ1-2

DNA: TGTGCCAGCAGAAGGGACAGGGGCCCCTACGAGCAGTACTTC
CDR3: CASRRDRGPYEQYF
size: NA
D: TRBD1
length: 14
V: TRBV7-8
J: TRBJ2-7

DNA: TGTGCCAGCAGTGAAGAACCACCCGGGAGGGCTTCATCTGGCTACACCTTC
CDR3: CASSEEPPGRASSGYTF
size: NA
D: NA
length: 17
V: TRBV25-1
J: TRBJ1-2

DNA: TGTGCCAGCAGCCAACCCGACAGGGGCACTGAAGCTTTCTTT
CDR3: CASSQPDRGTEAFF
size: NA
D: TRBD1
length: 14
V: TRBV3-1/TRBV3-2
J: TRBJ1-1

DNA: TGTGCCACGTGCCCTGGACAGGCCGCCCACGAGACCCAGTACTTC
CDR3: CATCPGQAAHETQYF
size: NA
D: TRBD1
length: 15
V: TRBV10-3
J: TRBJ2-5

DNA: TGCGCCAGCAGGATACAGGGGGCCCCATCCTACGAGCAGTACTTC
CDR3: CASRIQGAPSYEQYF
size: NA
D: TRBD1
length: 15
V: TRBV5-1
J: TRBJ2-7

DNA: TGTGCCAGCAGCTTAGCACAGGTAACAGATACGCAGTATTTT
CDR3: CASSLAQVTDTQYF
size: many
D: NA
length: 14
V: TRBV7-2
J: TRBJ2-3

DNA: TGTGCCAGCAGTTTAGCCGGGACAGGGCCTTCCTATGGCTACACCTTC
CDR3: CASSLAGTGPSYGYTF
size: NA
D: TRBD1
length: 16
V: TRBV27
J: TRBJ1-2

DNA: TGTGCCAGTAGCCCACTAGCGGGAGGCGACAATGAGCAGTTCTTC
CDR3: CASSPLAGGDNEQFF
size: NA
D: TRBD2
length: 15
V: TRBV19
J: TRBJ2-1

DNA: TGTGCCAGCAGCCCCCCGGGACAGGTTAGGCCCCAGCATTTT
CDR3: CASSPPGQVRPQHF
size: NA
D: TRBD1
length: 14
V: TRBV3-1/TRBV3-2
J: TRBJ1-5

DNA: TGTGCCAGCAGCCTCGGGACTTGGCAGTTCTTC
CDR3: CASSLGTWQFF
size: NA
D: NA
length: 11
V: TRBV3-1/TRBV3-2
J: TRBJ2-1

DNA: TGTGCCACCAATCTTTACAGGAATCAGCCCCAGCATTTT
CDR3: CATNLYRNQPQHF
size: few
D: NA
length: 13
V: TRBV15
J: TRBJ1-5

DNA: TGTGCCAGCAGCTTGGAGGCGGGAGACACAGATACGCAGTATTTT
CDR3: CASSLEAGDTDTQYF
size: NA
D: TRBD2
length: 15
V: TRBV5-4
J: TRBJ2-3

DNA: TGTGCCAGTAGTATCGCAGTGGGGGGCAAAAACATTCAGTACTTC
CDR3: CASSIAVGGKNIQYF
size: NA
D: NA
length: 15
V: TRBV19
J: TRBJ2-4

DNA: TGTGCCAGCAGCTCCGGGACAGGGGGAAATACGCAGTATTTT
CDR3: CASSSGTGGNTQYF
size: NA
D: TRBD1
length: 14
V: TRBV6-5
J: TRBJ2-3

DNA: TGCGCCAGCAGCTTGGCAGGGAACACCGGGGAGCTGTTTTTT
CDR3: CASSLAGNTGELFF
size: NA
D: NA
length: 14
V: TRBV5-1
J: TRBJ2-2

DNA: TGTGCCAGCAGCTTCCCGGCGGGGGGCAGGGAGACCCAGTACTTC
CDR3: CASSFPAGGRETQYF
size: few
D: TRBD2
length: 15
V: TRBV7-2
J: TRBJ2-5

DNA: TGTGCCAGCAGTTTTACCCGACAGATTACCGGGGAGCTGTTTTTT
CDR3: CASSFTRQITGELFF
size: NA
D: NA
length: 15
V: TRBV28
J: TRBJ2-2

DNA: TGTGCCAGCAGCTCCCGGACAGGGATGCATGAGCAGTTCTTC
CDR3: CASSSRTGMHEQFF
size: NA
D: TRBD1
length: 14
V: TRBV5-6
J: TRBJ2-1

DNA: TGTGCCAGCAGCCTCCGACTAGCGGGGATCGATGAGCAGTTCTTC
CDR3: CASSLRLAGIDEQFF
size: once
D: TRBD2
length: 15
V: TRBV5-4
J: TRBJ2-1

DNA: TGTGCTAGTGGTTTTCGGCTGACAGGGCAGTCGGACTACACCTTC
CDR3: CASGFRLTGQSDYTF
size: NA
D: TRBD1
length: 15
V: TRBV12-5
J: TRBJ1-2

DNA: TGTGCCAGCAGTGTACAGGGCTGGGAGACCCAGTACTTC
CDR3: CASSVQGWETQYF
size: NA
D: NA
length: 13
V: TRBV27
J: TRBJ2-5

DNA: TGTGCCAGCAGCCAAGCGGGAGGGGAGACCCAGTACTTC
CDR3: CASSQAGGETQYF
size: NA
D: TRBD2
length: 13
V: TRBV4-2
J: TRBJ2-5